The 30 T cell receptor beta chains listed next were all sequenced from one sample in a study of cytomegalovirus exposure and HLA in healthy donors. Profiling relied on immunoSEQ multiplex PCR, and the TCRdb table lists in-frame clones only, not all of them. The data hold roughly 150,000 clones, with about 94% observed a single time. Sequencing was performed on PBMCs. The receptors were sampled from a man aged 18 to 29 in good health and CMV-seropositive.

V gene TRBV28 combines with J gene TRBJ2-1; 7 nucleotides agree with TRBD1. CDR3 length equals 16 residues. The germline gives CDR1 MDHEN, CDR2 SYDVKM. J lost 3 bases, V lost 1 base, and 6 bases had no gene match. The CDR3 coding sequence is TGTGCCAGCAGTTTATTCTCCGGGACAGACTACAATGAGCAGTTCTTC. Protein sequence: CASSLFSGTDYNEQFF.

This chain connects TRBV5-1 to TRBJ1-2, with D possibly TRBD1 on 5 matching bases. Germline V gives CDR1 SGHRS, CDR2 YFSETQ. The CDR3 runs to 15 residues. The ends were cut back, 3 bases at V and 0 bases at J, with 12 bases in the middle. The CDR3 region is CASSSPPTANYGYTF. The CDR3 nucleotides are TGCGCCAGCAGCTCCCCCCCGACAGCTAACTATGGCTACACCTTC.

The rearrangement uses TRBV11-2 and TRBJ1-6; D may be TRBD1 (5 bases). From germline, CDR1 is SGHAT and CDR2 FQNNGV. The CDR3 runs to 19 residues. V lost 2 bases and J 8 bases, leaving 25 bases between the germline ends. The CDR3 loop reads CASSLMVQGSYGFDSPLHF. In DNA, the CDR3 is TGTGCCAGCAGCTTAATGGTTCAGGGTTCGTATGGGTTTGATTCACCCCTCCACTTT.

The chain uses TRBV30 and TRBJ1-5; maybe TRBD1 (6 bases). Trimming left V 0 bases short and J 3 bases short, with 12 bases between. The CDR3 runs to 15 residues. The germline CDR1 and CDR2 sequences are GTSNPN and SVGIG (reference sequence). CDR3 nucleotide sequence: TGTGCCTGGAGTGTAGGACAGCACCTCAATCAGCCCCAGCATTTT. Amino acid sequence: CAWSVGQHLNQPQHF. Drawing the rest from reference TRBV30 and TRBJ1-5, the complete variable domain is SQTIHQWPATLVQPVGSPLSLECTVEGTSNPNLYWYRQAAGRGLQLLFYSVGIGQISSEVPQNLSASRPQDRQFILSSKKLLLSDSGFYLCAWSVGQHLNQPQHFGDGTRLSIL.

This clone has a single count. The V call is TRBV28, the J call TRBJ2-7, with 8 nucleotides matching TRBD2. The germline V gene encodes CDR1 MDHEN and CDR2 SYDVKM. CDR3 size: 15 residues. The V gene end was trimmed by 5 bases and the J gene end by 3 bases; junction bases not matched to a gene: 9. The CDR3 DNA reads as TGTGCCAGCAGTCCCCTCGGTAGCGGGAACTACGAGCAGTACTTC. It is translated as CASSPLGSGNYEQYF.

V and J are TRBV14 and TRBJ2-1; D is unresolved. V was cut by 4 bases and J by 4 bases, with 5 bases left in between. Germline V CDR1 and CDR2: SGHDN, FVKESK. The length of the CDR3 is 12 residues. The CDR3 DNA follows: TGTGCCAGCAGCCTCTCTTACAATGAGCAGTTCTTC. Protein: CASSLSYNEQFF. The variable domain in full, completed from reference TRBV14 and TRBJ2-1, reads EAGVTQFPSHSVIEKGQTVTLRCDPISGHDNLYWYRRVMGKEIKFLLHFVKESKQDESGMPNNRFLAERTGGTYSTLKVQPAELEDSGVYFCASSLSYNEQFFGPGTRLTVL.

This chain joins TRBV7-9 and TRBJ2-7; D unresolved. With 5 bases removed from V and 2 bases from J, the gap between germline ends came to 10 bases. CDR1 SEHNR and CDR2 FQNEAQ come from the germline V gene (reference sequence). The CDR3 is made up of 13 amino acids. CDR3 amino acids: CASSLLPAYEQYF. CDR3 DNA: TGTGCCAGCAGCCTCCTTCCCGCCTACGAGCAGTACTTC.

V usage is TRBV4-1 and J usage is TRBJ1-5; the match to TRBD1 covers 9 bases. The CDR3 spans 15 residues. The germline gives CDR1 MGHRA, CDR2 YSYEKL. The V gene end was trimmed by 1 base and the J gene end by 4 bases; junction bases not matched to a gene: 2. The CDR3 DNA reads TGCGCCAGCAGCCAAGGGGGACAGGGTAATCAGCCCCAGCATTTT. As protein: CASSQGGQGNQPQHF.

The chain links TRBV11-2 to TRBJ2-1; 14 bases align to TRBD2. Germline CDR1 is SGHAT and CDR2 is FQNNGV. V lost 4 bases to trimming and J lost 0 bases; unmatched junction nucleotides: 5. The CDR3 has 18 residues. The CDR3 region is CASSWGTSGSPSYNEQFF. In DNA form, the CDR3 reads TGTGCCAGCAGCTGGGGGACTAGCGGGAGTCCCTCCTACAATGAGCAGTTCTTC.

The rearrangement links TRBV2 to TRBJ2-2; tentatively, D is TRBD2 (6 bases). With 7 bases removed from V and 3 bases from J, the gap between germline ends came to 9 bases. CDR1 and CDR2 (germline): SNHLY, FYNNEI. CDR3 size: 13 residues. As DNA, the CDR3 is TGTGCCAGCATAGCGGAGCACACCGGGGAGCTGTTTTTT. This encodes CASIAEHTGELFF.

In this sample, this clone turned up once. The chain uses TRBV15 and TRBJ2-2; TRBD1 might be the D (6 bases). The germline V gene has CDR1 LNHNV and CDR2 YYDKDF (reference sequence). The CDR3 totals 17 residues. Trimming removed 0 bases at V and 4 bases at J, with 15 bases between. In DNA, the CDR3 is TGTGCCACCAGCAGAGAGTATAAGGGGGATTTCACCGGGGAGCTGTTTTTT. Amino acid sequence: CATSREYKGDFTGELFF.

The CDR3 DNA is TGTGCCACCAGCAGAGAGGGGCGGAGTTCCTCTGGGGCCAACGTCCTGACTTTC. Its protein is CATSREGRSSSGANVLTF. The chain has TRBV15 and TRBJ2-6; TRBD1 is a possible D gene (5 bases). This CDR3 spans 18 amino acids. V was clipped by 0 bases and J by 0 bases, with 12 bases between them. The germline V gene encodes CDR1 LNHNV and CDR2 YYDKDF (reference sequence).

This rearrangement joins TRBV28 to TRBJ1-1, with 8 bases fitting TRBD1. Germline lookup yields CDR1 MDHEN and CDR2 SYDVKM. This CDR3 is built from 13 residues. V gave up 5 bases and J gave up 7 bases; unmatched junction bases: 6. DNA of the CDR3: TGTGCCAGCAGTAGACAAGACAGGGGTGAAGCTTTCTTT. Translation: CASSRQDRGEAFF. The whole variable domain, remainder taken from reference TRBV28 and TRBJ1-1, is DVKVTQSSRYLVKRTGEKVFLECVQDMDHENMFWYRQDPGLGLRLIYFSYDVKMKEKGDIPEGYSVSREKKERFSLILESASTNQTSMYLCASSRQDRGEAFFGQGTRLTVV.

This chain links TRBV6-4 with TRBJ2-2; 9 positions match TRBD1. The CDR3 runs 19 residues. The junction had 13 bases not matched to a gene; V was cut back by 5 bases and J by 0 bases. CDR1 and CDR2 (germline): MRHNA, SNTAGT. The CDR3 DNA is TGTGCCAGCAGTCCGCGGACAGGGGCGGCGGGTGCGAACACCGGGGAGCTGTTTTTT. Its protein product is CASSPRTGAAGANTGELFF.

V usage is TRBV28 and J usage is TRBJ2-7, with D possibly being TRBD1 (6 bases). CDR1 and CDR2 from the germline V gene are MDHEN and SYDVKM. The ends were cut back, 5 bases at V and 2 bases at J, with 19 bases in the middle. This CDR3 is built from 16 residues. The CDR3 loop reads CASSILDRTNTYEQYF. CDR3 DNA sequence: TGTGCCAGCAGTATACTCGACAGGACCAACACCTACGAGCAGTACTTC.

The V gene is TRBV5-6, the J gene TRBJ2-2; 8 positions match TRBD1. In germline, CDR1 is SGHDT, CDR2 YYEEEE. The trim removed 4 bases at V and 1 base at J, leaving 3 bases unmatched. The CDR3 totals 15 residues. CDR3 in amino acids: CASSRQGWNTGELFF. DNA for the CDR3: TGTGCCAGCAGCCGACAGGGGTGGAACACCGGGGAGCTGTTTTTT.

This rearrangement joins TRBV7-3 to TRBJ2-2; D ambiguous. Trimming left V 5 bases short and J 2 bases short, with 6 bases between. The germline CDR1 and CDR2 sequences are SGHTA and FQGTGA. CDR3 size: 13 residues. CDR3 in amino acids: CASSPSNTGELFF. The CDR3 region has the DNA TGTGCCAGCAGCCCCTCTAACACCGGGGAGCTGTTTTTT.

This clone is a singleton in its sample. CDR3 sequence: CASSLESYQPQHF. The CDR3 nucleotides read TGTGCCAGCAGCTTAGAGAGTTATCAGCCCCAGCATTTT. This chain uses TRBV7-8 with TRBJ1-5, with D unresolved. Germline assignment: CDR1 SGHVS and CDR2 FQNEAQ. The CDR3 length is 13 residues. Trimming removed 1 base from V and 5 bases from J, with 6 bases in between.

CDR3 protein: CASSPEGGARSNQPQHF. CDR3 DNA: TGCGCCAGCAGTCCCGAGGGGGGGGCGCGCAGCAATCAGCCCCAGCATTTT. This chain uses TRBV4-1 with TRBJ1-5, with a weak D call TRBD1 (6 bases). The V gene lost 6 bases and the J gene lost 1 base, with 19 bases spanning the gap. The germline V gene encodes CDR1 MGHRA and CDR2 YSYEKL. The CDR3 is made up of 17 amino acids.

CDR3 loop: CAISESTQNLAGTDTQYF. The DNA of the CDR3 is TGTGCCATCAGTGAGTCGACCCAAAATCTAGCGGGGACAGATACGCAGTATTTT. The chain joins TRBV10-3 to TRBJ2-3; 9 nucleotides align to TRBD2. Germline lookup yields CDR1 ENHRY and CDR2 SYGVKD. This CDR3 has 18 residues. V lost 0 bases to trimming and J lost 3 bases; unmatched junction nucleotides: 10.

The CDR3: CASSRGANTEAFF. The CDR3 bases are TGTGCCAGCAGCCGAGGCGCCAACACTGAAGCTTTCTTT. The rearrangement joins TRBV27 to TRBJ1-1; D is unresolved. Germline CDR1 MNHEY, CDR2 SMNVEV (reference sequence). CDR3 length: 13 amino acids. Trimming took 6 bases from V and 2 from J, leaving 10 bases between them.

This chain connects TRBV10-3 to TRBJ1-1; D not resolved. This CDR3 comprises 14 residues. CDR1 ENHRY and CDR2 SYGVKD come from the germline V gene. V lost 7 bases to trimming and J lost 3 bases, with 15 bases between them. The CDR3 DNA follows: TGTGCCATCACCCCGACACGATTTGACACTGAAGCTTTCTTT. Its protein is CAITPTRFDTEAFF.

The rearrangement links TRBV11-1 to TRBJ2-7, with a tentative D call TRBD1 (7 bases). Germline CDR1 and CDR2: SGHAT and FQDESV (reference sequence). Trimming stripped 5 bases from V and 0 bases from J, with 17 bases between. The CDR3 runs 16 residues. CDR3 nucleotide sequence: TGTGCCAGCAGCCTTCAGGGGGGTGGCGGCTCCTACGAGCAGTACTTC. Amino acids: CASSLQGGGGSYEQYF.

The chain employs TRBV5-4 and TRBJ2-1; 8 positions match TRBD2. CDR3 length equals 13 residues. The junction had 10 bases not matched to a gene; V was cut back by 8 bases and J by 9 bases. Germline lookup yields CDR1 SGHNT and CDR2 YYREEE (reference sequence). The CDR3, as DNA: TGTGCCAGTCGGGCTGCGGGAGGTTCTGAGCAGTTCTTC. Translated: CASRAAGGSEQFF.

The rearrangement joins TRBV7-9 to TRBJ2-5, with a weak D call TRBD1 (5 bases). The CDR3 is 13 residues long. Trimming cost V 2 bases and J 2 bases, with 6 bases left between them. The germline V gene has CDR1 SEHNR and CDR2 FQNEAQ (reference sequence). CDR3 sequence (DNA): TGTGCCAGCAGCTTACGACAGCAAGAGACCCAGTACTTC. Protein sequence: CASSLRQQETQYF.

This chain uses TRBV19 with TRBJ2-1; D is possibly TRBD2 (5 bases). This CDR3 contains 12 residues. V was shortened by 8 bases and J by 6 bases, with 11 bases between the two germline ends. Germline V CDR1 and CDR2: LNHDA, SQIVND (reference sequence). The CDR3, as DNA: TGTGCCAGTGGACTCGCGGGCAATGAGCAGTTCTTC. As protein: CASGLAGNEQFF.

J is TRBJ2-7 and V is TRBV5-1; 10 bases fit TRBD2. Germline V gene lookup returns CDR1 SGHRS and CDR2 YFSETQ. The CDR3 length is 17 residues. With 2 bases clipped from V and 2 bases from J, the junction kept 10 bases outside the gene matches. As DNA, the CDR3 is TGCGCCAGCAGCTTTTTTCCTAGCGGGAGTAATGCCTACGAGCAGTACTTC. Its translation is CASSFFPSGSNAYEQYF.

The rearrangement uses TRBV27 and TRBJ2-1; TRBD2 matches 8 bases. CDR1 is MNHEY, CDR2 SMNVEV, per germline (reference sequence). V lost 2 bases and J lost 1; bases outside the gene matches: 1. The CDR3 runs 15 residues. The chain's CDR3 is CASSLAGGSYNEQFF. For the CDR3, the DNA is TGTGCCAGCAGTTTAGCGGGAGGTTCCTACAATGAGCAGTTCTTC.

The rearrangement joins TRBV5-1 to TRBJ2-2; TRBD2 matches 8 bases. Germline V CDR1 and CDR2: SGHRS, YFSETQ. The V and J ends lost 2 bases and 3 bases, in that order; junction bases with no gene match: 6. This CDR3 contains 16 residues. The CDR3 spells CASSFLAGRDTGELFF. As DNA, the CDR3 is TGCGCCAGCAGCTTCTTAGCGGGAAGAGACACCGGGGAGCTGTTTTTT.

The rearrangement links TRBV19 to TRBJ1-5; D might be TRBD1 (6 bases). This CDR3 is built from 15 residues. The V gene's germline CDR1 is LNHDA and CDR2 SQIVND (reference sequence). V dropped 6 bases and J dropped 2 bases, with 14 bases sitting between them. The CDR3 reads CASSRSTGRNQPQHF. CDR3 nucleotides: TGTGCCAGTAGCAGGTCGACAGGCCGCAATCAGCCCCAGCATTTT.